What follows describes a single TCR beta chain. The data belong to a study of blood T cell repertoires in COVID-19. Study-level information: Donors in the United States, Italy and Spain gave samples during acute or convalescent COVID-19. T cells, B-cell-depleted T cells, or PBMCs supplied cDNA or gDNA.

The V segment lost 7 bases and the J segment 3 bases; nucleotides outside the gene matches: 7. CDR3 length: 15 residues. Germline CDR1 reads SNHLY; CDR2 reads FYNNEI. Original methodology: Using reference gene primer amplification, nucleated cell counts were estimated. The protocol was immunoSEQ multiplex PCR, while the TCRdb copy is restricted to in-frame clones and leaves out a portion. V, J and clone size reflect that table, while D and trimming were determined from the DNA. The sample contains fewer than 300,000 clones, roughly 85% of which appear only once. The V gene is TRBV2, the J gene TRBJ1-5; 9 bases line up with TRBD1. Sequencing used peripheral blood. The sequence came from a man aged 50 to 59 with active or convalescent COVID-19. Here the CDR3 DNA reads TGTGCCAGCAAATTGGACAGGGGATCCAATCAGCCCCAGCATTTT. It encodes CASKLDRGSNQPQHF.